A selection of T cell receptor beta chains follows, all from one sample in a study of Ad26.COV2.S vaccination and SARS-CoV-2 variants. Clones were read by immunoSEQ multiplex PCR, and TCRdb kept only the in-frame ones, dropping some. This table has some 300,000 clones, about 85% appearing once. The material was peripheral blood, obtained in a trial of Ad26.COV2.S vaccine versus placebo. Receptor source: a person between 18 and 60 years old who received the Ad26.COV2.S COVID-19 vaccine or a placebo. The CDR3 runs from the conserved cysteine through the conserved F or W. A D gene is named only where the DNA matches it firmly. Size is omitted from some rows. Given values are once, few, many or a class for expanded clones.

j_gene,v_gene,d_gene,abundance,CDR3nt,CDR3aa
TRBJ1-6,TRBV28,TRBD1,once,TGTGCCAGCAGTCTCCCCCGACAGGGTACTAATTCACCCCTCCACTTT,CASSLPRQGTNSPLHF
TRBJ2-3,TRBV5-1,NA,NA,TGCGCCAGCAGCTTGTCCCAGGGATCTAAGGGGCAGTATTTT,CASSLSQGSKGQYF
TRBJ1-6,TRBV6-5,NA,NA,TGTGCCAGCAGTTACGCGGCAGGCGGCCGTAATTCACCCCTCCACTTT,CASSYAAGGRNSPLHF
TRBJ1-2,TRBV5-6,TRBD1,NA,TGTGCCAGCAGCACTTTGGACAGGAGCTCAGAGGGCTACACCTTC,CASSTLDRSSEGYTF
TRBJ2-2,TRBV19,TRBD1,NA,TGTGCCATTAGGGACAGGGGGCCGATGGGCACCGGGGAGCTGTTTTTT,CAIRDRGPMGTGELFF
TRBJ2-1,TRBV18,TRBD1,NA,TGTGCCAGCTCATCCGACAGGGAGAAATTCAATGAGCAGTTCTTC,CASSSDREKFNEQFF
TRBJ1-3,TRBV5-3,TRBD1,NA,TGTGCCAGGAAAGTACAGGGGAACGGAAACACCATATATTTT,CARKVQGNGNTIYF
TRBJ2-7,TRBV5-6,NA,NA,TGTGCCACCACACGGGACTCACCCTACGAGCAGTACTTC,CATTRDSPYEQYF
TRBJ1-1,TRBV29-1,NA,once,TGCAGCGTTGAAGATCGGGTAGGGGTCTTTACTGAAGCTTTCTTT,CSVEDRVGVFTEAFF
TRBJ1-5,TRBV18,NA,NA,TGTGCCAGCTCATCTTTACAAGATAGCAATCAGCCCCAGCATTTT,CASSSLQDSNQPQHF
TRBJ1-5,TRBV10-3,NA,NA,TGTGCCATCAGTGGGGCAGACGACAGGATAGGGGATCAGCCCCAGCATTTT,CAISGADDRIGDQPQHF
TRBJ1-1,TRBV28,TRBD1,NA,TGTGCCAGCAGTTCAGCCAAGGATGCAGTGGTTGTGCAGGGACAGACTGAAGCTTTCTTT,CASSSAKDAVVVQGQTEAFF
TRBJ1-6,TRBV19,NA,NA,TGTGCCAGTAGTATGTTGGGGTTGAATTCACCCCTCCACTTT,CASSMLGLNSPLHF
TRBJ2-7,TRBV18,TRBD1,NA,TGTGCCAGCTCACCACGGTCGAGGACAGGGGATTACGAGCAGTACTTC,CASSPRSRTGDYEQYF
TRBJ2-1,TRBV29-1,NA,NA,TGCAGCGTACAAGACAGGCGGGGGGAGCAGTTCTTC,CSVQDRRGEQFF
TRBJ1-1,TRBV7-6,NA,NA,TGTGCCAGCAGCTACAGACGGGGCGGAGGTGCTTTCTTT,CASSYRRGGGAFF
TRBJ1-3,TRBV5-1,NA,once,TGCGCCAGCAGCTTCCGAGGGGGAAACACCATATATTTT,CASSFRGGNTIYF
TRBJ1-2,TRBV28,TRBD1,once,TGTGCCAGCAGCTACGGGACAGGGTCTTTCTATGGCTACACCTTC,CASSYGTGSFYGYTF
TRBJ2-6,TRBV13,TRBD1,NA,TGTGCCAGCAGCTCCTCGACAGGGCCTGGGGCCAACGTCCTGACTTTC,CASSSSTGPGANVLTF
TRBJ2-7,TRBV18,NA,few,TGTGCCAGCTCACCAGAAGCAGGGGAGGTTTACGAGCAGTACTTC,CASSPEAGEVYEQYF
TRBJ2-5,TRBV5-1,NA,NA,TGCGCCAGCAGCTTGGATCAGGGGGGAGAGACCCAGTACTTC,CASSLDQGGETQYF
TRBJ2-5,TRBV9,NA,NA,TGTGCCAGCAGCGTATCGCACGGAATGAAACAAGAGACCCAGTACTTC,CASSVSHGMKQETQYF
TRBJ2-7,TRBV15,TRBD1,once,TGTGCCACCAGCAGGACAGGGGGGACCTACGAGCAGTACTTC,CATSRTGGTYEQYF
TRBJ2-7,TRBV4-2,NA,NA,TGTGCCAGCAGCCAAGCTCGAGTCGGCTACGAGCAGTACTTC,CASSQARVGYEQYF
TRBJ2-2,TRBV7-2,NA,NA,TGTGCCAGCAGCTATACAACAACCGGGGAGCTGTTTTTT,CASSYTTTGELFF
TRBJ2-7,TRBV5-1,TRBD1,NA,TGCGCCAGCACCCCGGGCGGGACAGGCCCCTACGAGCAGTACTTC,CASTPGGTGPYEQYF
TRBJ1-4,TRBV6-5,TRBD1,NA,TGTGCCAGCAGTCCTGACAGGGGGAGGGAAAAACTGTTTTTT,CASSPDRGREKLFF
TRBJ1-1,TRBV24-1,NA,few,TGTGCCACCAGTTCGGTTGGCACTGAAGCTTTCTTT,CATSSVGTEAFF
TRBJ2-3,TRBV28,NA,NA,TGTGCCAGCAGTTTATGGGGCAGCTCTAGCACAGATACGCAGTATTTT,CASSLWGSSSTDTQYF
TRBJ1-3,TRBV28,TRBD1,NA,TGTGCCAGCAGTGACCGACAGGGGCCCGGAAACACCATATATTTT,CASSDRQGPGNTIYF
TRBJ2-3,TRBV19,NA,NA,TGTGCCAGTACATATAGGTGGGACACAGATACGCAGTATTTT,CASTYRWDTDTQYF
TRBJ2-7,TRBV10-3,TRBD1,NA,TGTGCCATCAGTCACAACCCGGGACAGGGTTTAGTCTCCTACGAGCAGTACTTC,CAISHNPGQGLVSYEQYF
TRBJ2-7,TRBV28,NA,NA,TGTGCCAGCAGTTTATGGGGGGGCGGGTCGTACGAGCAGTACTTC,CASSLWGGGSYEQYF
TRBJ2-1,TRBV7-9,NA,NA,TGTGCCAGCAGCCTGGGTAATCTCAAAGGTGAGCAGTTCTTC,CASSLGNLKGEQFF
TRBJ2-7,TRBV27,NA,NA,TGTGCCAGCAGTTTGTTGGACAGACCCTACGAGCAGTACTTC,CASSLLDRPYEQYF
TRBJ2-3,TRBV19,NA,few,TGTGCCAGTAGTATACCGACAGGCACAGATACGCAGTATTTT,CASSIPTGTDTQYF
TRBJ2-1,TRBV7-2,NA,NA,TGTGCCAGCAGCGTTAGCGTTGGGTCCTACAATGAGCAGTTCTTC,CASSVSVGSYNEQFF
TRBJ2-1,TRBV11-3,NA,few,TGTGCCAGCAGCGGGCGGTCAGGAGAGCAGTTCTTC,CASSGRSGEQFF
TRBJ2-5,TRBV28,TRBD1,once,TGTGCCAGCCGGACAGGGTCTCCACAGACCCAGTACTTC,CASRTGSPQTQYF
TRBJ2-5,TRBV29-1,NA,NA,TGCAGCGTTGAAACACACCAAGAGACCCAGTACTTC,CSVETHQETQYF
TRBJ1-1,TRBV29-1,TRBD1,NA,TGCAGCGTTGGACGACAGGGGGCTCGAGCTGAAGCTTTCTTT,CSVGRQGARAEAFF
TRBJ2-2,TRBV10-1,NA,once,TGCGCCAGCAGCGACGGACAGGGAGGGACCGGGGAGCTGTTTTTT,CASSDGQGGTGELFF
TRBJ1-3,TRBV19,NA,NA,TGTGCCAGTAGTCTGGTTCGTGGAAACACCATATATTTT,CASSLVRGNTIYF
TRBJ1-3,TRBV20-1,NA,NA,TGCAGTGCTAGTGCACTTTCTGGAAACACCATATATTTT,CSASALSGNTIYF
TRBJ2-7,TRBV9,TRBD2,NA,TGTGCCAGCAGCGTAGCTGGGACTAGCGGGGTCTACGAGCAGTACTTC,CASSVAGTSGVYEQYF
TRBJ2-7,TRBV10-1,NA,NA,TGCGCCAGCAGTCTTCAGGGTGGTTTCGGGATAGGCGAGCAGTACTTC,CASSLQGGFGIGEQYF
TRBJ1-4,TRBV28,NA,NA,TGTGCCAGCAGTTTACCCGGTTCTAATGAAAAACTGTTTTTT,CASSLPGSNEKLFF
TRBJ1-2,TRBV20-1,NA,few,TGCAGTGCTAGTTCGACAGGTCCCGGGTATGGCTACACCTTC,CSASSTGPGYGYTF
TRBJ2-6,TRBV6-5,NA,NA,TGTGCCAGCAGGGCCCTGAGCTCTGGGGCCAACGTCCTGACTTTC,CASRALSSGANVLTF
TRBJ1-2,TRBV25-1,NA,NA,TGTGCCAGCAGTGCAGGGAACTTCTATGGCTACACCTTC,CASSAGNFYGYTF
TRBJ2-7,TRBV28,TRBD1,NA,TGTGCCAGCTGTGCCTCCGGGACAGCCGCCTACGAGCAGTACTTC,CASCASGTAAYEQYF
TRBJ1-4,TRBV28,NA,NA,TGTGCCAGCAGTTTCCCCAGACAGTCAACTAATGAAAAACTGTTTTTT,CASSFPRQSTNEKLFF
TRBJ1-4,TRBV9,NA,NA,TGTGCCAGCAGCGTGGCCGGGACTAATGAAAAACTGTTTTTT,CASSVAGTNEKLFF
TRBJ1-1,TRBV5-6,NA,NA,TGTGCCAGCAGCCCTCTAGGGAACACTGAAGCTTTCTTT,CASSPLGNTEAFF
TRBJ2-7,TRBV5-1,NA,once,TGCGCCAGCAGTTTTCGGGGAGATGAGCAGTACTTC,CASSFRGDEQYF